This TCR beta chain was retrieved from a study of beta chain features in type 1 diabetes. This clone came up a few times. Its antigen is not known. Study outcomes and limitations: People with Type 1 diabetes carried modestly yet significantly shorter TCRB CDR3s in all four CD4+ subsets. VDJ junctions from patients with type 1 diabetes contained fewer insertions and more deletions.

The investigators reverse transcribed all of the isolated RNA, so they sequenced expressed TCRB transcripts. The average output of naive, central memory and regulatory T cell samples was approximately 3.7 million reads. Sequenced by immunoSEQ multiplex PCR; TCRdb stores in-frame clones only, minus some. This table holds 810,000 or so clones, roughly a sixth found once. The V gene lost 7 bases and the J gene lost 6 bases, with 16 bases spanning the gap. The length of the CDR3 is 14 residues. Germline V lookup: CDR1 ENHRY, CDR2 SYGVKD. V is TRBV10-3 and J is TRBJ2-1, with D perhaps TRBD2 (6 bases). Sample: naive CD4+ T cells from blood. The sequence was collected from a woman younger than 35 in good health. CDR3 residues: CAITARETGNEQFF. DNA of the CDR3: TGTGCCATCACCGCCCGGGAGACCGGCAATGAGCAGTTCTTC.